Listed here are 5 T cell receptor beta chains from one sample, sequenced in a study of OX40 agonist ivuxolimab in advanced cancers. Produced via immunoSEQ multiplex PCR; TCRdb's table is partial and in-frame only. This table holds more than 25,000 clones, about four fifths found once. Sequenced here: CD4+ or CD8+ T cells sorted from blood, sampled in a trial of the OX40 agonist ivuxolimab. The source is an adult with an advanced solid tumor such as melanoma, head and neck, liver or kidney cancer.

The J gene is TRBJ2-7, the V gene TRBV4-2; the match to TRBD1 covers 10 bases. V trimming: 4 bases; J trimming: 0 bases; junction bases outside the gene matches: 12. Germline CDR1 LGHNA, CDR2 YNFKEQ. CDR3 length: 18 residues. The CDR3 nucleotides read TGTGCCAGCAGCCTACAGGGGTTCCGGGACAGGGGCTCCTACGAGCAGTACTTC. This codes for CASSLQGFRDRGSYEQYF.

The chain recombines TRBV1 with TRBJ2-5. TRBV1 is marked as a pseudogene. CDR3 length equals 18 residues. The CDR3 DNA reads as TGCACCAGCAGCCAAAACGCGAAGGGACCCGAGAGCCAAGAGACCCAGTACTTC. It translates to CTSSQNAKGPESQETQYF.

The CDR3 protein is CASSSAGQLARDAFF. The CDR3, as DNA: TGTGCCAGCAGCTCAGCGGGACAGCTAGCCCGAGACGCTTTCTTT. The genes are TRBV11-2 and TRBJ1-1, with TRBD1 matching 7 bases. V dropped 4 bases and J dropped 11; count of bases not matched to a gene: 16. Germline CDR1 and CDR2: SGHAT and FQNNGV. The CDR3 covers 15 residues.

This clone showed up just a few times. The chain recombines TRBV7-9 with TRBJ2-4; D unclear. Germline V gene data show CDR1 as SEHNR and CDR2 as FQNEAQ (reference sequence). This CDR3 is 14 amino acids long. Trimming cost V 4 bases and J 8 bases, with 15 bases left between them. The CDR3, as DNA: TGTGCCAGCAGCTCCCCCGAGGCCTTAGACATTCAGTACTTC. Its protein is CASSSPEALDIQYF.

The chain has TRBV15 and TRBJ1-5; D is uncertain. Trimming removed 6 bases at V and 0 bases at J, with 9 bases between. Germline V gene lookup returns CDR1 LNHNV and CDR2 YYDKDF (reference sequence). The CDR3 contains 14 residues. The CDR3 coding sequence is TGTGCCACCAGTGGCATTGATAGCAATCAGCCCCAGCATTTT. It yields the protein CATSGIDSNQPQHF. The entire variable domain, with the rest obtained from reference TRBV15 and TRBJ1-5, is as follows: DAMVIQNPRYQVTQFGKPVTLSCSQTLNHNVMYWYQQKSSQAPKLLFHYYDKDFNNEADTPDNFQSRRPNTSFCFLDIRSPGLGDTAMYLCATSGIDSNQPQHFGDGTRLSIL.